The TCR beta chain described here comes from a study of cytomegalovirus exposure and HLA in healthy donors. General observations from the study: When presence/absence was analysed, sequencing depth was taken to be roughly uniform across donors.

This clone appeared once. The antigen remains unidentified. A multiplex PCR was run with 60 Vbeta primers and 13 Jbeta primers. Sequencing was performed with immunoSEQ multiplex PCR; in TCRdb, only in-frame clones are kept and a portion is missing. Seen here are about 140,000 clones, around four fifths observed once, and the top ten hold roughly 1.4%. Germline CDR1 MNHEY, CDR2 SMNVEV (reference sequence). The CDR3 has 14 residues. This clonotype was sampled from a man aged 25-45 years in good health and CMV-seropositive. Material for sequencing was PBMCs. The V and J genes are TRBV27 and TRBJ2-5; 7 nucleotides line up with TRBD2. Judging by the DNA end, TRBJ2-7 fits better; the J call may be wrong. Here the CDR3 DNA reads TGTGCCAGCAGTTTAGCGGGAGATGGGTACGAGCAGTACTTC. It specifies CASSLAGDGYEQYF.